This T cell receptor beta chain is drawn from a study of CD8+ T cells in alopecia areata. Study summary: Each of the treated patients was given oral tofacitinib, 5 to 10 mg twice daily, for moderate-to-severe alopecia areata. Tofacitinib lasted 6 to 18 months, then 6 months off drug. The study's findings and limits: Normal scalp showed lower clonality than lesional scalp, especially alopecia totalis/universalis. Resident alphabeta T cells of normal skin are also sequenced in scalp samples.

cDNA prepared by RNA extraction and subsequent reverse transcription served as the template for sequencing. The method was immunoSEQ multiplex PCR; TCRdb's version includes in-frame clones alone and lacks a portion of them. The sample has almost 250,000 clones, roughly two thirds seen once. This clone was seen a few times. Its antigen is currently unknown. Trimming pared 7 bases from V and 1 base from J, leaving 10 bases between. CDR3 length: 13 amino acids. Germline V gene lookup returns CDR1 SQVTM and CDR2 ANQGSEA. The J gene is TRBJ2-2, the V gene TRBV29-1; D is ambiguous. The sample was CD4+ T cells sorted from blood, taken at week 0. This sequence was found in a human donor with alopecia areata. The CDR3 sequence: CSADPQNTGELFF. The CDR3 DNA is TGCAGCGCGGACCCTCAGAACACCGGGGAGCTGTTTTTT.